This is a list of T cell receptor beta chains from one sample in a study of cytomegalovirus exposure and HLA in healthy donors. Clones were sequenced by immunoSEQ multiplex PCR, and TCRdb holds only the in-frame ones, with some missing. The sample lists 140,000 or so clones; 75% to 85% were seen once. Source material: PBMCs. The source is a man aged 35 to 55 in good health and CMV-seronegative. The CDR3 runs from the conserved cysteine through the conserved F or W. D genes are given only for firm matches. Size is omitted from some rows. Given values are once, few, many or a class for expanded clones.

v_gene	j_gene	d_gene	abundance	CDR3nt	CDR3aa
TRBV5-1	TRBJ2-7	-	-	TGCGCCAGCAGTTCAGGGTTCTACGAGCAGTACTTC	CASSSGFYEQYF
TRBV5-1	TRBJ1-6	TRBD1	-	TGCGCCAGCAGAAAACAGGGGGGACCTAATTCACCCCTCCACTTT	CASRKQGGPNSPLHF
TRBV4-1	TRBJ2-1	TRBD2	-	TGCGCCAGCAGCCAAGATCCGGGGGGGCTTCATGAGCAGTTCTTC	CASSQDPGGLHEQFF
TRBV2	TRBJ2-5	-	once	TGTGCCAGCAAGGACGGGGTCGGAGAGACCCAGTACTTC	CASKDGVGETQYF
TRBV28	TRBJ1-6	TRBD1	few	TGTGCCAGCAGCTCGCCCTCGACAGGGCTAAATTCACCCCTCCACTTT	CASSSPSTGLNSPLHF
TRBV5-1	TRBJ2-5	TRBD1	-	TGCGCCAGCAGAGAGACAGGGTTGGAGACCCAGTACTTC	CASRETGLETQYF
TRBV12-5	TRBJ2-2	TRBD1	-	TGTGCTAGTGCCGGGACAGTTAACACCGGGGAGCTGTTTTTT	CASAGTVNTGELFF
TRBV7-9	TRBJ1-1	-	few	TGTGCCAGCAGCTTAGTGTGGGCTGGAGCTTTCTTT	CASSLVWAGAFF
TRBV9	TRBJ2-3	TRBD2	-	TGTGCCAGCAGCGCGGTGACTAGCGGGGGGTTCACAGATACGCAGTATTTT	CASSAVTSGGFTDTQYF
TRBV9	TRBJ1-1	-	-	TGTGCCAGCAGCCCGGAGGGCAGTTTGAACACTGAAGCTTTCTTT	CASSPEGSLNTEAFF
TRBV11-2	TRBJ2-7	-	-	TGTGCCAGCAGCTTAAGTACAGGTGGGCTCCTATACGAGCAGTACTTC	CASSLSTGGLLYEQYF
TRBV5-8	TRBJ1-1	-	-	TGTGCCAGCAGCATCAACTTCGGACATAACACTGAAGCTTTCTTT	CASSINFGHNTEAFF
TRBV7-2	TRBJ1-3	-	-	TGTGCCAGCAGCTTAGCGCAGGGCAGCCTGGGAAACACCATATATTTT	CASSLAQGSLGNTIYF
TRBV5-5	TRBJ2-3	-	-	TGTGCCAGCAGCATGCTCGGGACTCCTAGCACAGATACGCAGTATTTT	CASSMLGTPSTDTQYF
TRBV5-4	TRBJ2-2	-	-	TGTGCCAGCAGCCCCAGGATTGGGACCGGGGAGCTGTTTTTT	CASSPRIGTGELFF
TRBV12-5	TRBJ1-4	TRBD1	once	TGTGCTAGTGGTCCGGGACAGGGTCCTGAAAAACTGTTTTTT	CASGPGQGPEKLFF
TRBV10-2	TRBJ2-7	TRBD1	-	TGCGCCAGCAGTGTGGTGACAGGGTACTACGAGCAGTACTTC	CASSVVTGYYEQYF
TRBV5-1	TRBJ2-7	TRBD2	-	TGCGCCAGCAGCTTGGTTAGTGCGGGACTAGCGGACTCCTACGAGCAGTACTTC	CASSLVSAGLADSYEQYF
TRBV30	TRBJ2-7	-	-	TGTGCCTGGAGATTCCGGGATCTACCACGCCACGAGCAGTACTTC	CAWRFRDLPRHEQYF
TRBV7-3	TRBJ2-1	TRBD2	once	TGTGCCAGCAGCCCACAACCTAGCGGGGGTGGGGAGCAGTTCTTC	CASSPQPSGGGEQFF
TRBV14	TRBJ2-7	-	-	TGTGCCAGCAGCCAAGAGCGGTTTGCCTACGAGCAGTACTTC	CASSQERFAYEQYF
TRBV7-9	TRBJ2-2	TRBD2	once	TGTGCCAGCAGCTCGACTAGCGGGGGGTACTCGAACACCGGGGAGCTGTTTTTT	CASSSTSGGYSNTGELFF
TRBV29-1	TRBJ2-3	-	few	TGCAGCGTGGGGGGTGTGGGGACAGATACGCAGTATTTT	CSVGGVGTDTQYF
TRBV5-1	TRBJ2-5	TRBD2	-	TGCGCCAGCAGCTTGGTCCCCTTCGAGGGCGGGGGGACCCGAGAGACCCAGTACTTC	CASSLVPFEGGGTRETQYF
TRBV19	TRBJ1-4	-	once	TGTGCCAGTACGGGGGGCTTGTATGAAAAACTGTTTTTT	CASTGGLYEKLFF
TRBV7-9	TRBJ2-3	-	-	TGTGCCAGCAGCTTAGTAGCAGATACGCAGTATTTT	CASSLVADTQYF
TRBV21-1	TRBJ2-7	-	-	TGTGCCAGCAGCAAAGGTGGGACAGGGAAGCCTCCCTACGAGCAGTACTTC	CASSKGGTGKPPYEQYF
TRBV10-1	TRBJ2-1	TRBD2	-	TGCGCCAGCAGTTTCGGGGGGGCCAATGAGCAGTTCTTC	CASSFGGANEQFF
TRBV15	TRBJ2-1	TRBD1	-	TGTGCCACCAGCAAGGACAGGCCAAGCTCCTACAATGAGCAGTTCTTC	CATSKDRPSSYNEQFF
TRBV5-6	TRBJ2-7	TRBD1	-	TGTGCCAGCAGCGGAATTGGGACAGGGTTCTCCTACGAGCAGTACTTC	CASSGIGTGFSYEQYF
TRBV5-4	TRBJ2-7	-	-	TGTGCCAGCAGCTTGGAGTTAGGGGCCTACGAGCAGTACTTC	CASSLELGAYEQYF
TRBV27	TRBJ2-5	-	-	TGTGCCAGCAGTTCCCTCGGAGTACAAGAGACCCAGTACTTC	CASSSLGVQETQYF
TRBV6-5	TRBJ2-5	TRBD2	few	TGTGCCAGCAGGGGGGGGGTCGAGACCCAGTACTTC	CASRGGVETQYF
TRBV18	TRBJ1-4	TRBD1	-	TGTGCCAGCTCACCACCAGCAGGGGGCCGTGAAAAACTGTTTTTT	CASSPPAGGREKLFF
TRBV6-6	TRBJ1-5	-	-	TGTGCCAGCAGGACAGACCAGCCCCAGCATTTT	CASRTDQPQHF
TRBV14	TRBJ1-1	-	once	TGTGCCAGCAGCCGAGGGTCCCAGGGGAAGGCTGAAGCTTTCTTT	CASSRGSQGKAEAFF
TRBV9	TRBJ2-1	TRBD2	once	TGTGCCAGCAGCTCTAGCGGGGGGGCCAATGAGCAGTTCTTC	CASSSSGGANEQFF
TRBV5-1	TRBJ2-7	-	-	TGCGCCAGCAGCACCACAGGGAGCTCCTACGAGCAGTACTTC	CASSTTGSSYEQYF
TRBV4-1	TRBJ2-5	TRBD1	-	TGCGCCAGCAGCCTTAACAGGGGAGAGACCCAGTACTTC	CASSLNRGETQYF
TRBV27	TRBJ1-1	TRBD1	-	TGTGCCAGCAGGCGAGTCGGGACAGGGAACACTGAAGCTTTCTTT	CASRRVGTGNTEAFF
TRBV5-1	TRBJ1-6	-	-	TGCGCCAGCAGCTTGACGGGCCCTCGGGGGGGTGGGGATTCACCCCTCCACTTT	CASSLTGPRGGGDSPLHF
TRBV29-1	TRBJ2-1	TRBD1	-	TGCAGCGTTGCGGACAGGGGGTACACGGATGAGCAGTTCTTC	CSVADRGYTDEQFF
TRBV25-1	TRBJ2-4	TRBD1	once	TGTGCCAGCAGTGACGGGACAGGGGGACGCATTCAGTACTTC	CASSDGTGGRIQYF
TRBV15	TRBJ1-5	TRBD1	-	TGTGCCACCAGCAGAGACCGATTATTGGGGACAGGGAGGCGCAATCAGCCCCAGCATTTT	CATSRDRLLGTGRRNQPQHF
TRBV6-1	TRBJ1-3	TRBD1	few	TGTGCCTACAGGGGGGGAAACACCATATATTTT	CAYRGGNTIYF
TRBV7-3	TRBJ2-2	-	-	TGTGCCAGCAGCTTAAAACCAGATTTATCTAACACCGGGGAGCTGTTTTTT	CASSLKPDLSNTGELFF
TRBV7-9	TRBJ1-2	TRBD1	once	TGTGCCAGCAGCGCTGACAGGGATGGGGCCTTTAACTATGGCTACACCTTC	CASSADRDGAFNYGYTF
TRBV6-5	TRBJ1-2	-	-	TGTGCCAGCAGTTACTCAGTAAGGACAGCTAACTATGGCTACACCTTC	CASSYSVRTANYGYTF
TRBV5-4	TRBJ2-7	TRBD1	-	TGTGCCAGCAGTTTAGGTATGGCAGGGGGAATCTACGAGCAGTACTTC	CASSLGMAGGIYEQYF
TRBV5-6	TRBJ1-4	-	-	TGTGCCAGCAGCTTGGCGGGGGCAACTAATGAAAAACTGTTTTTT	CASSLAGATNEKLFF
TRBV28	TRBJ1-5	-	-	TGTGCCAGCACCGCGGGTAATCAGCCCCAGCATTTT	CASTAGNQPQHF
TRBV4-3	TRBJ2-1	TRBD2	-	TGCGCCAGCAGCCAAGATCGGGGGCTAGCGGGGGCAGGATTAGACTACAATGAGCAGTTCTTC	CASSQDRGLAGAGLDYNEQFF
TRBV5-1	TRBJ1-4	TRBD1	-	TGCGCCAGCAGCCCGGGGGACAGGGGGCCGGATGAAAAACTGTTTTTT	CASSPGDRGPDEKLFF
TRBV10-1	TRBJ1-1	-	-	TGCGCCAGCAGTCAGGGGCCCCGAGGGAACACTGAAGCTTTCTTT	CASSQGPRGNTEAFF
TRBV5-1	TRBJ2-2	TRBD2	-	TGCGCCAGCAGCTTGGCTACAGCGGGGATAGCGAACACCGGGGAGCTGTTTTTT	CASSLATAGIANTGELFF
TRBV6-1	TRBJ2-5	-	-	TGTGCCAGCAGTGAATTCGAGGAGACCCAGTACTTC	CASSEFEETQYF
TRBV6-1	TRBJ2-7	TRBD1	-	TGTGCCAGCAGCAGTAGGACAGGGGGCTACGAGCAGTACTTC	CASSSRTGGYEQYF
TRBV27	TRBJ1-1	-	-	TGTGCCAGCAGTTACACAGGTCTCATGAACACTGAAGCTTTCTTT	CASSYTGLMNTEAFF
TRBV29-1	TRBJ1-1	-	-	TGCAGCGTTGGCGGGCATGGCACTGAAGCTTTCTTT	CSVGGHGTEAFF
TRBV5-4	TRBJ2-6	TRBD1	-	TGTGCCAGCAGCTTGCCAGGGGGCCATTTGAGCTCTGGGGCCAACGTCCTGACTTTC	CASSLPGGHLSSGANVLTF